This is a list of T cell receptor beta chains from one sample in a study of Tregs in tolerant kidney transplant recipients. Clones were sequenced by immunoSEQ multiplex PCR, and TCRdb holds only the in-frame ones, with some missing. The data show about 240,000 clones, 80% to 85% seen once. The sequenced sample consisted of CD4+ T cells from blood. The receptors were gathered from a human donor in good health. CDR3s include the opening cysteine and the closing phenylalanine or tryptophan. The D gene is left open where the match is weak. The size field is filled for only some rows; it gives once, few, many or a size class.

DNA,CDR3,V,J,D,size
TGCGCCAGCAGCTCGACAGTTGGAAACACCATATATTTT,CASSSTVGNTIYF,TRBV5-1,TRBJ1-3,-,-
TGTGCCAGCCGGCGGGGGACCAACTCCTACGAGCAGTACTTC,CASRRGTNSYEQYF,TRBV6-5,TRBJ2-7,TRBD2,-
TGTGCCAGCGGCCCGTGGCAGGGAGACAAGAGAACTGAAGCTTTCTTT,CASGPWQGDKRTEAFF,TRBV6-6,TRBJ1-1,-,-
TGTGCCAGCAGGTTGGAGACAGGGGTCGGTCAGCCCCAGCATTTT,CASRLETGVGQPQHF,TRBV2,TRBJ1-5,TRBD1,-
TGTGCCACCAGCAGAGAGACAGGACGGTATGGCTACACCTTC,CATSRETGRYGYTF,TRBV15,TRBJ1-2,-,-
TGTGCCAGCAGTGCCCGGACTATCCGCCAAGAGACCCAGTACTTC,CASSARTIRQETQYF,TRBV6-6,TRBJ2-5,-,-
TGTGCCAGCAGTGAAGCTAGCGCAATCTACAATGAGCAGTTCTTC,CASSEASAIYNEQFF,TRBV2,TRBJ2-1,-,-
TGTGCCAGCAGCCCGGAGGCTAGTGGAACAGATACGCAGTATTTT,CASSPEASGTDTQYF,TRBV5-6,TRBJ2-3,-,-
TGTGCCAGCAGTTACTCGAACCAGGGAGCTTTCTTT,CASSYSNQGAFF,TRBV6-5,TRBJ1-1,-,-
TGTGCCAGCAGCGGGCCCGGGACACCTCAGTACTTC,CASSGPGTPQYF,TRBV27,TRBJ2-7,-,-
TGTGCCAGCAGTCCGGACAGAAGTTCTGGAAACACCATATATTTT,CASSPDRSSGNTIYF,TRBV6-5,TRBJ1-3,-,-
TGTGCCAGCAGTAGCCCCGCAAGACGCCAATATGGCTACACCTTC,CASSSPARRQYGYTF,TRBV27,TRBJ1-2,-,-
TGCGCCAGCAGGGAGGGACAGGTCAAACAGCCCCAGCATTTT,CASREGQVKQPQHF,TRBV10-2,TRBJ1-5,TRBD1,-
TGTGCCTCCAAACTAGGAGTTGAGCAGTTCTTC,CASKLGVEQFF,TRBV30,TRBJ2-1,-,-
TGTGCCAGCAGCCGAGGGAGGGGGCGGAACGAGCAGTACTTC,CASSRGRGRNEQYF,TRBV11-2,TRBJ2-7,-,once
TGTGCCAGCAGCTTGGTGGCAGGGAGCCAGCCCCAGCATTTT,CASSLVAGSQPQHF,TRBV7-8,TRBJ1-5,-,-
TGTGCCAGCAGCTTGAGGGTGGCGCATAACACCTTC,CASSLRVAHNTF,TRBV5-8,TRBJ1-2,-,-
TGTGCCAGCAGTTACTCGGCAGCCATGAACACTGAAGCTTTCTTT,CASSYSAAMNTEAFF,TRBV6-5,TRBJ1-1,-,-
TGTGCCAGCAGCCCGGCTGCCGGGGCACACAATGAGCAGTTCTTC,CASSPAAGAHNEQFF,TRBV6-1,TRBJ2-1,-,once
TGTGCCAGTAGTATTCTCGCCGGGGAGCTGTTTTTT,CASSILAGELFF,TRBV19,TRBJ2-2,-,-
TGTGCCAGCAGCCAGGACCGCTCCTACAATGAGCAGTTCTTC,CASSQDRSYNEQFF,TRBV7-3,TRBJ2-1,-,-
TGCGCCAGCAGCTTAGGAGGGCAGAGGCACACCGGGGAGCTGTTTTTT,CASSLGGQRHTGELFF,TRBV5-1,TRBJ2-2,-,-
TGTGCCAGCAGCGCCACCGAGGGGGGGGATAATGAAAAACTGTTTTTT,CASSATEGGDNEKLFF,TRBV9,TRBJ1-4,-,-
TGTGCCAGCAGCTTATGGCCAGAACCCTATGGCTACACCTTC,CASSLWPEPYGYTF,TRBV7-8,TRBJ1-2,-,-
TGTGCCAGCAGCCGACACCAGGGCCAGACCCGAGGCTACACCTTC,CASSRHQGQTRGYTF,TRBV6-5,TRBJ1-2,-,-
TGTGCCAGTAGTATCTTTTCCAAACCGACCTACGAGCAGTACTTC,CASSIFSKPTYEQYF,TRBV19,TRBJ2-7,-,-
TGTGCCAGCAGCTTTGGGCCGGGGGAGCAGTACTTC,CASSFGPGEQYF,TRBV5-4,TRBJ2-7,-,-
TGTGCCATCAGTGACCCCCGTGGGGGGGCTAGCTATGGCTACACCTTC,CAISDPRGGASYGYTF,TRBV10-3,TRBJ1-2,-,-